In its sample, the clone carrying this T cell receptor beta chain was seen once. Its antigen is currently unknown. Using immunoSEQ multiplex PCR, the repertoire was profiled, and TCRdb retains in-frame clones only, with some absent. The data hold tens of thousands of clones, with 90% observed a single time. Germline values: CDR1 MNHEY, CDR2 SMNVEV (reference sequence). The CDR3 sequence is 13 residues long. The source of the sample is a study of graft-versus-host responses after intestinal transplantation. The overall study: Transplantation in recipients was multivisceral, liver-intestinal, or isolated intestinal. Anti-thymocyte globulin induction preceded about 3 years of tacrolimus and steroid maintenance in all recipients.

Study-level points and caveats: Investigators detected GvH clones in recipient marrow, with some emerging earlier in ileum or blood.

The chain joins TRBV27 to TRBJ2-4; weak D call: TRBD1 (5 bases). Specimen: unstimulated CD8+ T cells sorted from spleen or lymph node cells, collected before intestinal transplant. The clonotype comes from a human donor who received an intestinal transplant. The CDR3 DNA is TGTGGACATACGAGATGGGGCTGGGACATTCAGTACTTC. The encoded protein is CGHTRWGWDIQYF.